This is a list of T cell receptor beta chains from one sample in a study of T cells in Graves' hyperthyroidism and ophthalmopathy. TCRdb reprocessed the multiplex PCR reads via MiXCR and lists one record per CDR3 protein. The sample holds around 420,000 distinct CDR3 sequences; 15% to 18% are singletons and the top ten take roughly 7.4%. Sequenced material: blood. These receptors were collected from a woman younger than 35 with Graves' hyperthyroidism. CDR3s include the opening cysteine and the closing phenylalanine or tryptophan. The D gene is left open where the match is weak. Clone sizes are given selectively: once, few, many, or a class where the clone is expanded.

V,J,D,size,CDR3,DNA
TRBV12-3/TRBV12-4,TRBJ1-4,TRBD1,many,CASSLAQGANEKLFF,TGTGCCAGCAGTTTAGCGCAGGGGGCCAATGAAAAACTGTTTTTT
TRBV28,TRBJ1-2,NA,many,CASRQTQLANSNYGYTF,TGTGCCAGCCGGCAAACGCAGCTTGCCAACTCTAACTATGGCTACACCTTC
TRBV2,TRBJ2-7,NA,many,CASSEARLGHSYEQYF,TGTGCCAGCAGTGAAGCGCGTCTGGGACACTCCTACGAGCAGTACTTC
TRBV11-2,TRBJ2-1,TRBD2,many,CASSLGLAVDNEQFF,TGTGCCAGCAGCTTAGGTCTAGCGGTTGACAATGAGCAGTTCTTC
TRBV11-2,TRBJ2-1,TRBD2,NA,CASSLRLAGGPNEQFF,TGTGCCAGCAGCTTAAGGCTAGCGGGGGGGCCAAATGAGCAGTTCTTC
TRBV20-1,TRBJ2-3,NA,NA,CSASRSGSTDTQYF,TGCAGTGCTAGCCGATCCGGTAGCACAGATACGCAGTATTTT
TRBV5-1,TRBJ2-3,TRBD2,NA,CASTGLAGANTQYF,TGCGCCAGCACGGGACTAGCGGGGGCGAATACGCAGTATTTT
TRBV12-3/TRBV12-4,TRBJ2-7,NA,once,CASSPYGEQYF,TGTGCCAGCAGCCCGTACGGCGAGCAGTACTTC
TRBV3-1,TRBJ2-7,TRBD2,many,CASSQGTSGGNEQYF,TGTGCCAGCAGCCAAGGGACTAGCGGGGGTAACGAGCAGTACTTC
TRBV12-5,TRBJ1-5,NA,many,CASGLDQQGSGNQPQHF,TGTGCTAGTGGTTTGGACCAACAGGGTTCGGGCAATCAGCCCCAGCATTTT
TRBV18,TRBJ1-2,NA,many,CASSPPALYGYTF,TGTGCCAGCTCACCACCCGCCCTCTATGGCTACACCTTC
TRBV10-3,TRBJ2-1,TRBD2,many,CAISSGGAGEQFF,TGTGCCATCAGTAGCGGGGGGGCCGGTGAGCAGTTCTTC
TRBV6-1,TRBJ1-5,NA,NA,CASSDQGFNQPQHF,TGTGCCAGCAGTGACCAGGGGTTCAATCAGCCCCAGCATTTT
TRBV7-9,TRBJ1-1,NA,many,CASSGGSNTEAFF,TGTGCCAGCAGCGGAGGGTCTAACACTGAAGCTTTCTTT
TRBV11-2,TRBJ2-1,TRBD2,NA,CASSATTSGRVNEQFF,TGTGCCAGCAGCGCAACGACTAGCGGGAGGGTAAATGAGCAGTTCTTC
TRBV11-2,TRBJ1-2,NA,NA,CASSPIEGDYGYTF,TGTGCCAGCAGCCCCATCGAAGGGGACTATGGCTACACCTTC
TRBV10-3,TRBJ2-1,NA,many,CAISESSANNEQFF,TGTGCCATCAGTGAGTCCAGTGCGAACAATGAGCAGTTCTTC
TRBV12-3/TRBV12-4,TRBJ2-1,NA,many,CASTAAGPYNEQFF,TGTGCCAGCACCGCGGCGGGGCCCTACAATGAGCAGTTCTTC
TRBV3-1,TRBJ2-1,TRBD2,many,CASSMETSGGYNEQFF,TGTGCCAGCAGCATGGAGACTAGCGGGGGATACAATGAGCAGTTCTTC
TRBV3-1,TRBJ1-2,NA,many,CASSQGPSGNDGYTF,TGTGCCAGCAGCCAAGGCCCCTCGGGGAACGATGGCTACACCTTC
TRBV20-1,TRBJ1-4,NA,many,CSARAMPGGEKLFF,TGCAGTGCTAGAGCCATGCCAGGTGGAGAAAAACTGTTTTTT
TRBV15,TRBJ1-5,NA,NA,CATSRDGGIYQPQHF,TGTGCCACCAGCAGAGATGGGGGGATATACCAGCCCCAGCATTTT
TRBV12-3/TRBV12-4,TRBJ2-7,TRBD1,NA,CASSFAQGSYEQYF,TGTGCCAGCAGTTTTGCACAGGGGTCCTACGAGCAGTACTTC
TRBV28,TRBJ2-5,TRBD2,many,CASSLPPSGGAETQYF,TGTGCCAGCAGTTTACCTCCTAGCGGGGGGGCCGAGACCCAGTACTTC
TRBV2,TRBJ1-1,NA,NA,CASEVPGSLNRAFF,TGTGCCAGCGAAGTGCCGGGCAGCTTGAATAGAGCTTTCTTT
TRBV6-5,TRBJ2-2,NA,many,CASSYFRAGELFF,TGTGCCAGCAGTTACTTCCGTGCCGGGGAGCTGTTTTTT
TRBV29-1,TRBJ1-2,NA,NA,CSVPDKDGYTF,TGCAGCGTTCCGGACAAAGATGGCTACACCTTC
TRBV27,TRBJ1-5,TRBD1,many,CASRQTGGGGQPQHF,TGTGCCAGCAGACAAACAGGGGGGGGTGGACAGCCCCAGCATTTT
TRBV2,TRBJ1-1,NA,many,CASSDRGRAEAFF,TGTGCCAGCAGTGATAGGGGACGCGCTGAAGCTTTCTTT
TRBV20-1,TRBJ2-1,TRBD2,few,CSALSGGISYNEQFF,TGCAGTGCTCTTAGCGGGGGGATCTCCTACAATGAGCAGTTCTTC
TRBV18,TRBJ1-6,TRBD1,few,CASSPPGQGMYSPLHF,TGTGCCAGCTCACCACCGGGACAGGGGATGTATTCACCCCTCCACTTT
TRBV4-1,TRBJ2-3,TRBD1,NA,CASSQDPRTGGGTDTQYF,TGCGCCAGCAGCCAAGATCCAAGGACAGGGGGCGGCACAGATACGCAGTATTTT
TRBV20-1,TRBJ2-3,TRBD1,many,CSARRAGQGTDTQYF,TGCAGTGCTAGAAGGGCCGGACAGGGGACAGATACGCAGTATTTT
TRBV5-1,TRBJ1-1,TRBD1,many,CASSGNRGNTEAFF,TGCGCCAGCAGCGGGAACAGGGGGAACACTGAAGCTTTCTTT
TRBV10-3,TRBJ1-2,TRBD1,many,CAIRPFGTGSYGYTF,TGTGCCATCAGGCCCTTTGGGACAGGCAGCTATGGCTACACCTTC
TRBV6-1,TRBJ1-2,TRBD1,many,CASRKETGLGYTF,TGTGCCAGCAGGAAAGAGACAGGGCTTGGCTACACCTTC
TRBV4-1,TRBJ1-1,NA,many,CASSQWGYTEAFF,TGCGCCAGCAGCCAATGGGGTTACACTGAAGCTTTCTTT
TRBV3-1,TRBJ1-4,TRBD1,many,CASSLPVEWDRGQITNEKLFF,TGTGCCAGCAGCCTCCCGGTAGAGTGGGACAGGGGGCAAATCACTAATGAAAAACTGTTTTTT
TRBV2,TRBJ2-2,NA,many,CASSEDGGNTGELFF,TGTGCCAGCAGTGAGGACGGGGGGAACACCGGGGAGCTGTTTTTT
TRBV7-3,TRBJ2-2,NA,many,CASSLGLNTGELFF,TGTGCCAGCAGCTTAGGCCTGAACACCGGGGAGCTGTTTTTT
TRBV13,TRBJ1-1,NA,many,CASSPDGVGEAFF,TGTGCCAGCAGCCCAGACGGGGTTGGTGAAGCTTTCTTT
TRBV12-3/TRBV12-4,TRBJ2-7,NA,many,CASSKSGFGQYF,TGTGCCAGCAGCAAATCGGGGTTTGGGCAGTACTTC
TRBV11-3,TRBJ2-1,TRBD2,many,CASSLEGLAAGFADEQFF,TGTGCCAGCAGCTTAGAGGGACTAGCGGCGGGTTTCGCGGATGAGCAGTTCTTC
TRBV19,TRBJ1-5,TRBD1,many,CASSIAGQSPQPQHF,TGTGCCAGTAGTATAGCGGGACAGTCTCCTCAGCCCCAGCATTTT
TRBV19,TRBJ2-7,NA,NA,CASSIPDSGYPALYEQYF,TGTGCCAGTAGTATCCCCGACTCAGGGTACCCTGCTTTGTACGAGCAGTACTTC
TRBV7-7,TRBJ2-1,NA,NA,CASSLGTGPHEQFF,TGTGCTAGCAGCTTAGGCACCGGGCCTCATGAGCAGTTCTTC